What follows are 14 T cell receptor beta chains derived from one specimen sequenced in a study of post-analysis software for immune sequencing data. Prepared TCR beta cDNA libraries contained unique molecular identifiers. Each CDR3 protein gets one entry after TCRdb re-called the PCR reads with MiXCR. The top ten clones hold 25% to 35% of a sample with under 200,000 distinct CDR3 sequences, roughly 40% of them seen once. The specimen was blood, collected after autologous hematopoietic stem cell transplantation. These receptors were obtained from a girl under 18 with multiple sclerosis.

This clonotype occurred many times. The chain has TRBV7-9 and TRBJ2-7; D is unclear. CDR1 and CDR2 (germline): SEHNR, FQNEAQ (reference sequence). This CDR3 is built from 11 residues. V was shortened by 5 bases and J by 1 base, with 3 bases between the two germline ends. In nucleotides, the CDR3 is TGTGCCAGCAGCAAGTCCTACGAGCAGTACTTC. Translating gives CASSKSYEQYF. The entire variable domain, with the rest obtained from reference TRBV7-9 and TRBJ2-7, is as follows: DTGVSQNPRHKITKRGQNVTFRCDPISEHNRLYWYRQTLGQGPEFLTYFQNEAQLEKSRLLSDRFSAERPKGSFSTLEIQRTEQGDSAMYLCASSKSYEQYFGPGTRLTVT.

This clonotype appeared a few times. V gene TRBV28 combines with J gene TRBJ1-3, with D unclear. The CDR3 length is 14 residues. Trimming pared 6 bases from V and 4 bases from J, leaving 13 bases between. Germline V gene lookup returns CDR1 MDHEN and CDR2 SYDVKM. CDR3 sequence: CASSPGRLGNTIYF. For the CDR3, the DNA is TGTGCCAGCAGCCCCGGCAGGCTCGGAAACACCATATATTTT.

This chain joins TRBV12-3 or TRBV12-4 and TRBJ2-1; D may correspond to TRBD1 or TRBD2 (5 bases each). The CDR3 contains 16 residues. V was cut by 6 bases and J by 5 bases, with 20 bases left in between. CDR3 region: CASSQLLFGADNEQFF. The CDR3 DNA is TGTGCCAGCAGCCAGTTATTATTCGGGGCAGACAATGAGCAGTTCTTC.

The sample holds many counts of this clonotype. The J gene is TRBJ2-5, the V gene TRBV5-1; TRBD2 agrees at 8 bases. Per the germline V gene, CDR1 is SGHRS and CDR2 is YFSETQ. The V segment lost 0 bases and the J segment 0 bases; nucleotides outside the gene matches: 7. The CDR3 has 17 amino acids. The CDR3 DNA reads TGCGCCAGCAGCTTGGTTTGGGGACTAGAGTACCAAGAGACCCAGTACTTC. Its translation is CASSLVWGLEYQETQYF.

This rearrangement joins TRBV29-1 to TRBJ2-2; TRBD2 aligns across 12 bases. The CDR3 loop spans 13 amino acids. V was clipped by 7 bases and J by 6 bases; unmatched bases: 3. The germline CDR1 and CDR2 sequences are SQVTM and ANQGSEA. The CDR3 here is CSARLAGAGELFF. CDR3 DNA: TGCAGCGCTAGACTAGCGGGAGCCGGGGAGCTGTTTTTT.

The chain uses TRBV5-1 and TRBJ1-1, with TRBD1 matching over 12 bases. The CDR3 totals 15 residues. The V gene's germline CDR1 is SGHRS and CDR2 YFSETQ. J gave up 11 bases and V 0 bases, and 8 bases lay outside the gene matches. In DNA, the CDR3 is TGCGCCAGCAGCTTGGCTGGGACAGGGGGCGCCCGGGCTTTCTTT. It yields the protein CASSLAGTGGARAFF.

This clonotype has more than one count but fewer than ten. The chain employs TRBV27 and TRBJ1-5; D is unclear. The CDR3 runs to 16 residues. Germline values: CDR1 MNHEY, CDR2 SMNVEV (reference sequence). V lost 5 bases to trimming and J lost 3 bases, with 17 bases between them. In DNA form, the CDR3 reads TGTGCCAGCAGTCCCCAGTCAGGCAGCCTCAATCAGCCCCAGCATTTT. Encoded protein: CASSPQSGSLNQPQHF.

With regard to this clonotype: The junction shows a germline mismatch at one end, possibly a read error. V is TRBV12-3 or TRBV12-4 and J is TRBJ2-3; 11 bases match TRBD2. The CDR3 length is 15 residues. The CDR3 reads CPSRRLAGTTDTQYF. CDR3 nucleotides: TGTCCCAGCAGACGACTAGCGGGGACCACAGATACGCAGTATTTT.

Concerning this clonotype itself: At one of its ends the junction is not consistent with the germline gene, which may arise from a read error. The chain couples TRBV5-4 to TRBJ2-1; no clear D. CDR1 and CDR2 from the germline V gene are SGHNT and YYREEE (reference sequence). This CDR3 is 13 amino acids long. In DNA, the CDR3 is TGTGCCGGCAGCCCCCCCGGAGTGGATGAGCAGTTCTTC. Encoded protein: CAGSPPGVDEQFF.

Comments on this clonotype: The missing conserved phenylalanine or tryptophan at the end of this CDR3 makes a read error likely. It is unclear where the CDR3 begins or ends on the DNA, so no DNA is shown, and the CDR3 is as TCRdb lists it. V gene TRBV7-9 combines with J gene TRBJ2-1; TRBD2, the table's D call, lacks a check against the DNA. The CDR3 is 19 amino acids in total, end residues counted. Germline loops: CDR1 SEHNR, CDR2 FQNEAQ (reference sequence). The CDR3 here is CASSQKKLIAGVGYNEQFT.

V and J are TRBV12-3 or TRBV12-4 and TRBJ2-5, with D perhaps matching TRBD1 (6 bases). Trimming took 1 base from V and 0 from J, leaving 15 bases between them. The CDR3 spans 17 residues. Written as DNA, the CDR3 is TGTGCCAGCAGTTTAGGGAGTCGGGACAAGTACCAAGAGACCCAGTACTTC. Encoded protein: CASSLGSRDKYQETQYF.

This clonotype has ten or more counts. The chain carries TRBV6-1 and TRBJ2-5; D assignment may be TRBD1 or TRBD2 (6 bases each). The CDR3 is 13 amino acids. CDR1 is MNHNS, CDR2 SASEGT, per germline. Trimming took off 4 bases at V and 7 bases at J, with 13 bases between the two ends. CDR3 protein: CASSGGAPRTQYF. The CDR3 bases are TGTGCCAGCAGTGGGGGGGCCCCGAGGACCCAGTACTTC.

This chain uses TRBV4-3 with TRBJ2-5; D remains unclear. The ends were cut back, 0 bases at V and 6 bases at J, with 11 bases in the middle. The length of the CDR3 is 14 residues. Germline loops: CDR1 LGHNA, CDR2 YSLEER. CDR3 sequence reads: CASSQEVFVKTQYF. The DNA for the CDR3 is TGCGCCAGCAGCCAAGAAGTGTTCGTAAAGACCCAGTACTTC.

In its sample, this clonotype was seen many times. The V and J genes are TRBV7-9 and TRBJ1-5; no definite D call. The CDR3 consists of 12 residues. CDR1 SEHNR and CDR2 FQNEAQ come from the germline V gene (reference sequence). The V gene lost 5 bases and the J gene lost 3 bases, with 5 bases spanning the gap. The CDR3 loop reads CASSLDNQPQHF. The CDR3 region has the DNA TGTGCCAGCAGCCTGGACAATCAGCCCCAGCATTTT.